This T cell receptor beta chain emerged from a study of cytomegalovirus exposure and HLA in healthy donors. Across the whole study: Within an early data release were roughly 90 million unique TCRs drawn from HLA-typed donors.

There are 14 residues in the CDR3. The germline V gene has CDR1 SNHLY and CDR2 FYNNEI. V trimming: 6 bases; J trimming: 5 bases; junction bases outside the gene matches: 10. Study-wide findings and caveats: Being indistinguishable, some V segments were excluded, TRBV6-2 and TRBV6-3 among them.

PCR involved 60 Vbeta and 13 Jbeta primers. Data came from immunoSEQ multiplex PCR; TCRdb stores just in-frame clones and leaves some out. The sample carries about 62,000 clones, 70% to 90% recorded once. As for this clone: The antigen remains unidentified.

The V gene is TRBV2, the J gene TRBJ2-7, with 7 bases lining up with TRBD1. Sequencing was performed on PBMCs. This receptor was taken from a man between 18 and 29 years old in good health and CMV-seronegative. CDR3 region: CASRTRQGLNEQYF. The CDR3 DNA follows: TGTGCCAGCAGGACCCGACAGGGTCTCAACGAGCAGTACTTC.